This T cell receptor beta chain was captured by sequencing in a study of T cell responses to AZD1222 COVID-19 vaccine. Findings and caveats of the study: Baseline serology detected seropositivity in only five to seven AZD1222 recipients. No repertoire was sampled before or during the peak T cell response, only after it.

TCRdb's table, derived via immunoSEQ multiplex PCR, lists solely in-frame clones and lacks some. The sample lists about 140,000 clones; over 90% were seen once. As for this clone: Its target is not known.

The CDR3 runs to 15 residues. Germline V gives CDR1 ENHRY, CDR2 SYGVKD. The V gene lost 4 bases and the J gene lost 0 bases, with 9 bases spanning the gap. The origin of this receptor is an adult who received the AZD1222 COVID-19 vaccine. The chain couples TRBV10-3 to TRBJ2-2; D call uncertain. This sample comprised peripheral blood, obtained 28 days after the second AZD1222 dose. DNA of the CDR3: TGTGCCATCAGTGCAGAGACGGCGAACACCGGGGAGCTGTTTTTT. Translating gives CAISAETANTGELFF.